These 10 T cell receptor beta chains originate from one sample sequenced in a study of CXCR3-negative and CXCR3-positive naive CD8 T cells. The TRB cDNA libraries were prepared by 5' RACE with UMI labels. From its re-call of the 5' RACE reads, TCRdb lists each CDR3 protein once, without DNA. The sample holds roughly 40,000 distinct CDR3 sequences. The sequencing input was memory CD8+ T cells from blood. The receptors derive from a human donor in good health. Some clones in this sample may be carry-over from other donors' samples.

V usage is TRBV5-1 and J usage is TRBJ2-1. The CDR3 is 13 residues long. In germline, CDR1 is SGHRS, CDR2 YFSETQ. Here the CDR3 reads CASSLDGYNEQFF.

This chain joins TRBV19 and TRBJ1-6. Germline V CDR1 and CDR2: LNHDA, SQIVND (reference sequence). The CDR3 spans 16 residues. The CDR3 sequence: CASSIAETTANSPLHF.

The rearrangement joins TRBV6-6 to TRBJ2-3; TCRdb's D gene call, TRBD1, goes unchecked for lack of DNA. CDR1 is MNHNY, CDR2 SVGAGI, per germline (reference sequence). The CDR3 runs 13 residues. CDR3 loop: CARSPYMRGRQYF.

This chain uses TRBV7-3 with TRBJ1-1. CDR3 length: 13 amino acids. Germline loops: CDR1 SGHTA, CDR2 FQGTGA. CDR3 sequence: CASSLGYGTEAFF.

This rearrangement joins TRBV9 to TRBJ1-1; with no DNA, the TCRdb D assignment of TRBD1 cannot be verified. Germline-derived CDR1 and CDR2 are SGDLS and YYNGEE. The CDR3 has 17 residues. CDR3 protein: CASSVGGRGTLDTEAFF.

The chain recombines TRBV7-2 with TRBJ2-7; TCRdb names TRBD1, which stays unverified in the absence of DNA. Germline V lookup: CDR1 SGHTA, CDR2 FQGNSA. The CDR3 contains 14 residues. The CDR3 spells CASSLGQGYYEQYF.

This rearrangement joins TRBV20-1 to TRBJ2-7; the TCRdb D gene call, TRBD1, has no DNA to confirm it. CDR1 DFQATT and CDR2 SNEGSKA come from the germline V gene (reference sequence). The CDR3 is 15 amino acids. This chain's CDR3 is CSARPNRGPPYEQYF.

This chain connects TRBV29-1 to TRBJ2-1; the D gene TCRdb calls, TRBD1, cannot be checked with no DNA. Germline CDR1 reads SQVTM; CDR2 reads ANQGSEA. CDR3 length equals 12 residues. The CDR3 here is CSVLDSYNEQFF.

The rearrangement links TRBV12-3 or TRBV12-4 to TRBJ2-2; TCRdb designates TRBD2, a call that cannot be tested without DNA. The CDR3 covers 16 residues. This CDR3 is CASSSTNLVRTGELFF.

The rearrangement links TRBV7-8 to TRBJ2-1; TCRdb's assignment of TRBD2 cannot be checked, as there is no DNA. Germline V gene data show CDR1 as SGHVS and CDR2 as FQNEAQ. There are 14 residues in the CDR3. The CDR3 loop is CASSISFGLPRKVF.